This T cell receptor beta chain was captured in a study of T cell responses to AZD1222 COVID-19 vaccine. Some clones are missing from TCRdb's copy, which holds only in-frame ones; the method was immunoSEQ multiplex PCR. The sample has about 92,000 clones, 80% to 90% seen once. Points from the study as a whole: Clonal diversity may have been underestimated in mostly white British donors. Spike-specific TCR breadth and depth rose after two AZD1222 doses.

V lost 3 bases to trimming and J lost 4 bases, with 9 bases between them. The CDR3 runs 13 residues. The germline V gene encodes CDR1 MDHEN and CDR2 SYDVKM. In regard to this clone: Its antigen is not known.

The sequence derives from an adult in good health. Sequenced material: peripheral blood, taken on day 0 of AZD1222 vaccination. The rearrangement uses TRBV28 and TRBJ1-2; D gene ambiguous. CDR3 region: CASSLAQSYGYTF. The DNA of the CDR3 is TGTGCCAGCAGTTTGGCACAGTCCTATGGCTACACCTTC.